Listed below are T cell receptor beta chains from one sample, sequenced in a study of PD-L1 blockade in urothelial cancer. TCRdb's copy holds only in-frame clones and misses some; the assay was immunoSEQ multiplex PCR. The sample has 35,000 to 40,000 clones, 65% to 90% seen once. The sample consisted of PBMCs, taken around atezolizumab (anti-PD-L1) treatment. These receptors all stem from a man aged 60-69 years with urothelial cancer. CDR3s include the opening cysteine and the closing phenylalanine or tryptophan. The order of the fields is CDR3 DNA, CDR3 protein, V gene, D gene, clone size, J gene. A D gene is named only where the DNA matches it firmly. Rows may omit the clone size; those that give it use once, few, many or a size class.

CDR3nt: TGTGCCACCAGCAGGGACGGAGGCCCCAGTGAAAAACTGTTTTTT
CDR3aa: CATSRDGGPSEKLFF
v_gene: TRBV15
d_gene: .
abundance: .
j_gene: TRBJ1-4

CDR3nt: TGTGCCAGCAGCTTGGCCGGGGAAGCCTACGAGCAGTACTTC
CDR3aa: CASSLAGEAYEQYF
v_gene: TRBV5-8
d_gene: .
abundance: .
j_gene: TRBJ2-7

CDR3nt: TGCGCCAGCAGCACAGGGGGCATTGGCAATCAGCCCCAGCATTTT
CDR3aa: CASSTGGIGNQPQHF
v_gene: TRBV4-1
d_gene: TRBD1
abundance: .
j_gene: TRBJ1-5

CDR3nt: TGTGCCAGCAAACCGGGACATACTTCCTACGAGCAGTACTTC
CDR3aa: CASKPGHTSYEQYF
v_gene: TRBV7-2
d_gene: .
abundance: .
j_gene: TRBJ2-7

CDR3nt: TGTGCCAGCAGTTCCCAGAGGGAGGTTGAGGCCCAGTACTTC
CDR3aa: CASSSQREVEAQYF
v_gene: TRBV6-1
d_gene: .
abundance: .
j_gene: TRBJ2-5

CDR3nt: TGTGCCAGCAGTGAAGGACAGAGGGACGAGCAGTACTTC
CDR3aa: CASSEGQRDEQYF
v_gene: TRBV28
d_gene: .
abundance: .
j_gene: TRBJ2-7

CDR3nt: TGTGCCAGAACCCGGGCGGGGGGTCAAGATACGCAGTATTTT
CDR3aa: CARTRAGGQDTQYF
v_gene: TRBV12-1
d_gene: .
abundance: .
j_gene: TRBJ2-3

CDR3nt: TGCGCCAGCAGCTTGGGTGACAGGAATGGCTACACCTTC
CDR3aa: CASSLGDRNGYTF
v_gene: TRBV5-1
d_gene: .
abundance: few
j_gene: TRBJ1-2

CDR3nt: TGTGCCAGCAGCTTAGGGAGGGTGGTAGAGGAAAAACTGTTTTTT
CDR3aa: CASSLGRVVEEKLFF
v_gene: TRBV5-5
d_gene: .
abundance: .
j_gene: TRBJ1-4

CDR3nt: TGCGCCAGCAGCAATGGACTAGCGGGGGGGCGGGGGACCCAGTACTTC
CDR3aa: CASSNGLAGGRGTQYF
v_gene: TRBV10-2
d_gene: TRBD2
abundance: .
j_gene: TRBJ2-5

CDR3nt: TGCGCCAGCAGTCAATCGTTCAGGGGGCGAGAGGACACTGAAGCTTTCTTT
CDR3aa: CASSQSFRGREDTEAFF
v_gene: TRBV23-1
d_gene: TRBD1
abundance: .
j_gene: TRBJ1-1

CDR3nt: TGTGCCAGCAGTATATCACAGGGGTACACTGAAGCTTTCTTT
CDR3aa: CASSISQGYTEAFF
v_gene: TRBV2
d_gene: TRBD1
abundance: .
j_gene: TRBJ1-1

CDR3nt: TGTGCCAGCAGGTTAGACAGCTACCAAGAGACCCAGTACTTC
CDR3aa: CASRLDSYQETQYF
v_gene: TRBV6-1
d_gene: .
abundance: once
j_gene: TRBJ2-5